The 23 T cell receptor beta chains presented below share a single source sample, sequenced in a study of CD8 T cells in ankylosing spondylitis. TCRdb fed the 5' RACE reads into MiXCR, producing one record per CDR3 protein. The sample carries approximately 350,000 distinct CDR3 sequences, 20% to 25% recorded once. The specimen sequenced was blood, either unsorted or a sorted T cell fraction (not recorded which). These receptors originate from a male donor with ankylosing spondylitis or in good health (not recorded which).

For the CDR3, the DNA is TGTGCCAGCAGTTTATCTTCGTCGCAGGAAGATTATGGCTACACCTTC. This codes for CASSLSSSQEDYGYTF. V usage is TRBV28 and J usage is TRBJ1-2; no definite D call. Germline assignment: CDR1 MDHEN and CDR2 SYDVKM. Trimming removed 1 base at V and 5 bases at J, with 17 bases between. CDR3 length: 16 amino acids.

This clonotype was detected a few times. V usage is TRBV20-1 and J usage is TRBJ2-5; 7 bases agree with TRBD2. Germline V CDR1 and CDR2: DFQATT, SNEGSKA (reference sequence). The CDR3 spans 16 residues. The ends lost 3 bases at V and 4 bases at J; junction bases unmatched: 14. CDR3 bases: TGCAGTGCTAGGGGAGGGGACCAAGGAAGCTTAGAGACCCAGTACTTC. Its translation: CSARGGDQGSLETQYF.

V usage is TRBV7-8 and J usage is TRBJ2-1, with D uncertain. The CDR3 contains 15 residues. Germline CDR1 reads SGHVS; CDR2 reads FQNEAQ. Trimming pared 7 bases from V and 3 bases from J, leaving 16 bases between. In DNA, the CDR3 is TGTGCCAGCACTACGGGCGCCCTCTACTACAATGAGCAGTTCTTC. It specifies CASTTGALYYNEQFF.

This chain links TRBV20-1 with TRBJ1-1; D gene ambiguous. The germline V gene encodes CDR1 DFQATT and CDR2 SNEGSKA (reference sequence). The length of the CDR3 is 12 residues. The V gene lost 4 bases and the J gene lost 0 bases, with 6 bases spanning the gap. CDR3 protein: CSATGLNTEAFF. In DNA form, the CDR3 reads TGCAGTGCTACAGGATTGAACACTGAAGCTTTCTTT.

The rearrangement uses TRBV7-9 and TRBJ2-1; D not certain. The CDR3 loop spans 15 amino acids. CDR1 is SEHNR and CDR2 is FQNEAQ in the germline V gene (reference sequence). V lost 5 bases and J 3 bases, leaving 14 bases between the germline ends. The CDR3 region is CASSLTLDGYNEQFF. DNA of the CDR3: TGTGCCAGCAGCCTGACCCTGGACGGCTACAATGAGCAGTTCTTC.

This clonotype came up a few times. This chain joins TRBV12-3 or TRBV12-4 and TRBJ2-7, with 7 bases aligning to TRBD2. V lost 5 bases to trimming and J lost 3 bases; unmatched junction nucleotides: 13. CDR3 length: 16 residues. CDR3 DNA: TGTGCCAGCAGTGCACCAGGGCAGCGGGGTAGCTACGAGCAGTACTTC. Its protein product is CASSAPGQRGSYEQYF.

The chain links TRBV9 to TRBJ1-1, with no clear D. In germline, CDR1 is SGDLS, CDR2 YYNGEE. The CDR3 loop spans 14 amino acids. V lost 2 bases and J 2 bases, leaving 10 bases between the germline ends. The CDR3 DNA follows: TGTGCCAGCAGCGTTCTGGGATTTAACACTGAAGCTTTCTTT. Protein sequence: CASSVLGFNTEAFF.

This clonotype was seen a handful of times. This chain uses TRBV4-1 with TRBJ2-5; 8 bases are a match to TRBD2. The CDR3 sequence is 16 residues long. Germline-derived CDR1 and CDR2 are MGHRA and YSYEKL. After removal of 1 base from V and 5 bases from J, the junction contained 9 bases not matched to a gene. This chain's CDR3 is CASSQGLVAGFETQYF. The CDR3 DNA sequence: TGCGCCAGCAGCCAAGGGTTGGTAGCGGGGTTCGAGACCCAGTACTTC.

This chain links TRBV7-9 with TRBJ2-1; no clear D. The CDR3 runs 13 residues. The germline V gene encodes CDR1 SEHNR and CDR2 FQNEAQ (reference sequence). The ends were cut back, 2 bases at V and 8 bases at J, with 10 bases in the middle. The CDR3 sequence: CASSLYTVDEQFF. CDR3 bases: TGTGCCAGCAGCTTATACACTGTCGATGAGCAGTTCTTC.

This clonotype was counted only a few times. The V gene is TRBV9, the J gene TRBJ2-3, with 7 bases lining up with TRBD2. Germline loops: CDR1 SGDLS, CDR2 YYNGEE. V was pared by 3 bases and J by 4 bases, with 5 bases of the junction left unmatched. The CDR3 totals 14 residues. The CDR3 DNA reads TGTGCCAGCAGCGCGGGGGGTAGCGCAGATACGCAGTATTTT. The encoded protein is CASSAGGSADTQYF.

DNA of the CDR3: TGTGCCAGCAGTCCACCACTACAGTACGAGCAGTACTTC. Translating it yields CASSPPLQYEQYF. V is TRBV6-1 and J is TRBJ2-7; D is uncertain. Germline values: CDR1 MNHNS, CDR2 SASEGT. V was cut by 5 bases and J by 4 bases, with 12 bases left in between. The CDR3 runs to 13 residues.

The chain carries TRBV6-4 and TRBJ2-1; D remains unclear. Germline-derived CDR1 and CDR2 are MRHNA and SNTAGT. This CDR3 spans 13 amino acids. V was pared by 5 bases and J by 6 bases, with 11 bases between. In nucleotides, the CDR3 is TGTGCCAGCAGTTCTGGCCCTAGCAATGAGCAGTTCTTC. Amino acids: CASSSGPSNEQFF.

The chain recombines TRBV6-1 with TRBJ2-7; D not certain. Germline V CDR1 and CDR2: MNHNS, SASEGT. The V and J ends lost 4 bases and 0 bases respectively, with 10 bases between them. This CDR3 is built from 14 residues. Written as DNA, the CDR3 is TGTGCCAGCAGTGCAATTCCGAGCTCCTACGAGCAGTACTTC. It is translated as CASSAIPSSYEQYF.

This clonotype was recorded many times. This sequence joins TRBV16 and TRBJ2-1, with D possibly matching TRBD2 (7 bases). The V gene lost 6 bases and the J gene lost 4 bases, with 13 bases spanning the gap. The germline gives CDR1 KGHSY, CDR2 FQNENV. The CDR3 consists of 14 residues. For the CDR3, the DNA is TGTGCCAGCAGTGGGGGGGGCCTGTACAATGAGCAGTTCTTC. Translating gives CASSGGGLYNEQFF.

This clonotype was observed a handful of times. The V call is TRBV20-1, the J call TRBJ2-4, with a tentative D call TRBD1 (5 bases). The length of the CDR3 is 12 residues. The V end was cut by 7 bases, the J end by 2 bases, with 9 bases between. The germline V gene has CDR1 DFQATT and CDR2 SNEGSKA (reference sequence). This CDR3 is CSGKGSKNIQYF. The CDR3 DNA reads as TGCAGTGGCAAGGGGTCCAAAAACATTCAGTACTTC.

This clonotype was detected only a few times. V gene TRBV11-1 combines with J gene TRBJ2-7, with TRBD1 identical over 10 bases. J gave up 4 bases and V 5 bases, and 11 bases lay outside the gene matches. This CDR3 contains 16 residues. CDR1 and CDR2 (germline): SGHAT, FQDESV (reference sequence). In DNA, the CDR3 is TGTGCCAGCAGCCTGTCCCGGGACAGGGGAGGTTACGAGCAGTACTTC. This gives the protein CASSLSRDRGGYEQYF.

This clonotype has just a few counts. The chain joins TRBV5-1 to TRBJ1-2; unclear D gene. The CDR3 has 12 amino acids. Germline V CDR1 and CDR2: SGHRS, YFSETQ. The V and J ends lost 7 bases and 0 bases respectively, with 7 bases between them. This chain's CDR3 is CASWGANYGYTF. CDR3 DNA: TGCGCCAGCTGGGGAGCTAACTATGGCTACACCTTC.

This clonotype has only a few counts. The V and J genes are TRBV29-1 and TRBJ2-3; possible D gene TRBD2, 5 bases. This CDR3 contains 11 residues. The V gene lost 6 bases and the J gene lost 7 bases, with 11 bases spanning the gap. Germline CDR1 and CDR2: SQVTM and ANQGSEA. Here the CDR3 DNA reads TGCAGCGTCCTTGAGCGGAATACGCAGTATTTT. Its protein is CSVLERNTQYF.

This clonotype occurred a few times. The chain uses TRBV20-1 and TRBJ2-1, with D perhaps TRBD2 (5 bases). From germline, CDR1 is DFQATT and CDR2 SNEGSKA (reference sequence). The CDR3 is 15 residues long. V was pared by 0 bases and J by 2 bases, with 11 bases between. The CDR3 protein is CSARDLGRAYNEQFF. CDR3 nucleotide sequence: TGCAGTGCTAGAGATTTGGGGAGAGCCTACAATGAGCAGTTCTTC.

The chain links TRBV29-1 to TRBJ2-4; a possible D gene is TRBD1 (6 bases). Germline V gene data show CDR1 as SQVTM and CDR2 as ANQGSEA. The CDR3 totals 15 residues. The V and J ends lost 6 bases and 2 bases respectively, with 17 bases between them. The CDR3: CSVLGGGSTKNIQYF. In nucleotides, the CDR3 is TGCAGCGTCCTAGGTGGGGGCTCGACCAAAAACATTCAGTACTTC.

The chain uses TRBV21-1 and TRBJ2-3; TRBD2 is the table's D call and was not checked against the DNA. TRBV21-1 constitutes a pseudogene. The CDR3 consists of 16 residues. The DNA of the CDR3 is TGTGCCAGCAGCAAACTACGGGGGGGCCAACCAGATACGCAGTATTTT. Translated: CASSKLRGGQPDTQYF.

This chain links TRBV27 with TRBJ2-1, with 12 bases that match TRBD2. V lost 5 bases to trimming and J lost 0 bases; unmatched junction nucleotides: 8. This CDR3 region has 18 residues. Germline V gives CDR1 MNHEY, CDR2 SMNVEV (reference sequence). The CDR3 nucleotides read TGTGCCAGCAGTCTCGGACTAGCGGGGACTAGCTCCTACAATGAGCAGTTCTTC. Translation: CASSLGLAGTSSYNEQFF.

In this sample, this clonotype turned up a few times. The V call is TRBV7-9, the J call TRBJ2-7; D may be TRBD1 (6 bases). Germline loops: CDR1 SEHNR, CDR2 FQNEAQ (reference sequence). The CDR3 consists of 14 residues. Trimming cost V 7 bases and J 2 bases, with 15 bases left between them. The CDR3 sequence is CASNTGYLTYEQYF. The CDR3 DNA sequence: TGTGCCAGCAACACAGGGTACCTCACCTACGAGCAGTACTTC.